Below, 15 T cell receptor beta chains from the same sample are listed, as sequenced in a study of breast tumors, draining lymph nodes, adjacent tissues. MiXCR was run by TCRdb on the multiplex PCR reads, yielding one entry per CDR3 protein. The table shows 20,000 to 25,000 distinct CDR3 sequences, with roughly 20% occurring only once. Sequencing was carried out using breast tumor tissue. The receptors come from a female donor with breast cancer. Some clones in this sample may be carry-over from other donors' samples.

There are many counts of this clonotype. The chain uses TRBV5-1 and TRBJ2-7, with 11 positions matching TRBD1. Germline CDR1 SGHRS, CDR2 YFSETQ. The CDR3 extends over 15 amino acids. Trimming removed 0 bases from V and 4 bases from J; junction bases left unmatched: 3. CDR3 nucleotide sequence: TGCGCCAGCAGCTTGGGGGGGACAGGGGGTTACGAGCAGTACTTC. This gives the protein CASSLGGTGGYEQYF.

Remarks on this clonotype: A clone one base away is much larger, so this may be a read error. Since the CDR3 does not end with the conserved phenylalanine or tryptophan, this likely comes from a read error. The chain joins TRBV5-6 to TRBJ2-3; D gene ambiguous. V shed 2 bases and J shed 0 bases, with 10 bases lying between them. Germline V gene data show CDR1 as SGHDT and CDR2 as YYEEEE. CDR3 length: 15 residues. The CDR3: CASSFWRSSTDTQYL. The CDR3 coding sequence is TGTGCCAGCAGCTTTTGGCGGAGTAGCACAGATACGCAGTATCTT.

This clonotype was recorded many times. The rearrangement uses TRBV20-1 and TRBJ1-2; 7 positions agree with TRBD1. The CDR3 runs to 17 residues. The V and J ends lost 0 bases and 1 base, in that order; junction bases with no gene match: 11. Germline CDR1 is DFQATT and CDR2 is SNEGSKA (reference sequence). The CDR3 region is CSARDRRGLQGNYGYTF. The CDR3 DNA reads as TGCAGTGCTAGAGATCGAAGGGGGCTGCAGGGTAACTATGGCTACACCTTC.

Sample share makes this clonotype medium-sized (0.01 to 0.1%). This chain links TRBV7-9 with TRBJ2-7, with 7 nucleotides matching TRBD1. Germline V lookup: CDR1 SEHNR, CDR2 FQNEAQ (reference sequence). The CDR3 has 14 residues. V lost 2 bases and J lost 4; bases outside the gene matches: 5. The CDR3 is CASSLKQGIYEQYF. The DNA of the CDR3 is TGTGCCAGCAGCTTAAAACAGGGGATATACGAGCAGTACTTC.

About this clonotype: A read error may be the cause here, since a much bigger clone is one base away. The CDR3 nucleotides read TGTGCCAGCAGTGTTAGGGAGCAGTACTTC. Amino acids: CASSVREQYF. This rearrangement joins TRBV28 to TRBJ2-7; D not resolved. The CDR3 covers 10 residues. Trimming shortened V by 5 bases and J by 7 bases, and 6 bases separated the two germline ends. Germline assignment: CDR1 MDHEN and CDR2 SYDVKM.

CDR3 DNA: TGTGCCAGCAATGGACAGGGCATTAATCAGCCCCAGCATTTT. It specifies CASNGQGINQPQHF. The rearrangement links TRBV28 to TRBJ1-5; 8 bases are a match to TRBD1. V lost 7 bases, J lost 4 bases, and 6 bases stayed unmatched. In germline, CDR1 is MDHEN, CDR2 SYDVKM. The CDR3 is 14 residues long.

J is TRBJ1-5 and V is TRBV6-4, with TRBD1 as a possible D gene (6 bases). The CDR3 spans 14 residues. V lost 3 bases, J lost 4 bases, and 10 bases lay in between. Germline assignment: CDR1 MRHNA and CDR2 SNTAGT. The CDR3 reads CASSEGGGNQPQHF. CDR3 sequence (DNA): TGTGCCAGCAGTGAGGGAGGGGGGAATCAGCCCCAGCATTTT.

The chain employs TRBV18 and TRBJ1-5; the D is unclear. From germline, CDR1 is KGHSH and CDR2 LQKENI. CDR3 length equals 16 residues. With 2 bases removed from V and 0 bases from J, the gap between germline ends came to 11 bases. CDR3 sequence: CASSPEHSNSNQPQHF. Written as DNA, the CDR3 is TGTGCCAGCTCACCAGAGCATAGTAATAGCAATCAGCCCCAGCATTTT.

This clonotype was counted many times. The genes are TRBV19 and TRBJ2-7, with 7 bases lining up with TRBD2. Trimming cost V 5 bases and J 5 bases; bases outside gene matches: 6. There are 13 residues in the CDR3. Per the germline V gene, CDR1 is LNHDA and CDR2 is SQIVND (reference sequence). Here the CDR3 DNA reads TGTGCCAGTAGTTTGGCTCGGGGGGACGAGCAGTACTTC. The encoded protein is CASSLARGDEQYF.

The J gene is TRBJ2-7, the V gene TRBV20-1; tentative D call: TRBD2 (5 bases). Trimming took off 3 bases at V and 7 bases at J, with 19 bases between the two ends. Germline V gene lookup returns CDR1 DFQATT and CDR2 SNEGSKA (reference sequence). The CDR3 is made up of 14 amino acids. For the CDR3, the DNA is TGCAGTGCTAGCAAGGTGGGAGAGGCCCGAGAGCAGTACTTC. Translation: CSASKVGEAREQYF.

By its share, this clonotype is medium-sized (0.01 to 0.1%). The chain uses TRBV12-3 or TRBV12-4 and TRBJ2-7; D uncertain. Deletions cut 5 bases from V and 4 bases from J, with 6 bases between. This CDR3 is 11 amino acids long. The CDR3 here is CASSATYEQYF. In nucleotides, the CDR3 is TGTGCCAGCAGTGCTACATACGAGCAGTACTTC.

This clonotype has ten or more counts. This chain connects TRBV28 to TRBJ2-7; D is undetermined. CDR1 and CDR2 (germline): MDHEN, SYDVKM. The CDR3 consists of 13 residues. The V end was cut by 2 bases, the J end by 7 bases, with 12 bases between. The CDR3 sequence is CASSLMGDGEQYF. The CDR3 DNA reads TGTGCCAGCAGTTTAATGGGCGATGGGGAGCAGTACTTC.

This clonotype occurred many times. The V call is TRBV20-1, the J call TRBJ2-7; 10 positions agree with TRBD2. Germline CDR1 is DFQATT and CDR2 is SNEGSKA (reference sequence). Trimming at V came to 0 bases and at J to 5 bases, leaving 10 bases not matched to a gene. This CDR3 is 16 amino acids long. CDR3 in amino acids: CSARDRSGTSVNEQYF. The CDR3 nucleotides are TGCAGTGCTAGAGATAGGTCTGGGACTAGCGTAAACGAGCAGTACTTC.

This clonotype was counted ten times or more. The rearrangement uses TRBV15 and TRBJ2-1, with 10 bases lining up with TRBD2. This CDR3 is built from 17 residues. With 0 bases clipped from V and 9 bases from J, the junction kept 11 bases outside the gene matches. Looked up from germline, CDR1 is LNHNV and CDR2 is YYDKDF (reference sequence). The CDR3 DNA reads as TGTGCCACCAGCAGAGATCAGGCTAGCGGGAGAAGGGGTGAGCAGTTCTTC. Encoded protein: CATSRDQASGRRGEQFF.

In DNA form, the CDR3 reads TGTGCCAGTAGTATAGGAGTCGCAGGGGGCACTGAAGCTTTCTTT. It translates to CASSIGVAGGTEAFF. The genes are TRBV19 and TRBJ1-1, with 7 bases aligning to TRBD1. Looked up from germline, CDR1 is LNHDA and CDR2 is SQIVND (reference sequence). This CDR3 contains 15 residues. After removal of 1 base from V and 4 bases from J, the junction contained 6 bases not matched to a gene.